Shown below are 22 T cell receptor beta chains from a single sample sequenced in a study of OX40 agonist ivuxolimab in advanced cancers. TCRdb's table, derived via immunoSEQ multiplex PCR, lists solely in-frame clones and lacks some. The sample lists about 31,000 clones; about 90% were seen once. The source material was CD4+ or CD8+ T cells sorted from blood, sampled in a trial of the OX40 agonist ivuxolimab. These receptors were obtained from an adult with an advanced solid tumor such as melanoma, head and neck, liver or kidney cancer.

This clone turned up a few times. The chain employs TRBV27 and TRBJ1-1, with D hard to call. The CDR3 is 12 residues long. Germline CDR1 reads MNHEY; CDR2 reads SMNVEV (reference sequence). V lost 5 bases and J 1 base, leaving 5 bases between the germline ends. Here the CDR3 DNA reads TGTGCCAGCAGTGACCCGAACACTGAAGCTTTCTTT. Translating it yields CASSDPNTEAFF.

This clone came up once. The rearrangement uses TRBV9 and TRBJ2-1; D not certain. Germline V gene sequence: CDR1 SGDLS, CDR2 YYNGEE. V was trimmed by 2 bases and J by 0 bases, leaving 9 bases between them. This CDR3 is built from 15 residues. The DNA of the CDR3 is TGTGCCAGCAGCGTGGGCTTTAGCTCCTACAATGAGCAGTTCTTC. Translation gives CASSVGFSSYNEQFF.

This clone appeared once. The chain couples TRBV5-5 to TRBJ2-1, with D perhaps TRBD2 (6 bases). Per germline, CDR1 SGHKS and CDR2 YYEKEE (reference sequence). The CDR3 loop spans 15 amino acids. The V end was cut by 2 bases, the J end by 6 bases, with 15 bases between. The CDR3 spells CASSFGLGGTNEQFF. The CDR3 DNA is TGTGCCAGCAGCTTCGGCCTGGGAGGTACCAATGAGCAGTTCTTC.

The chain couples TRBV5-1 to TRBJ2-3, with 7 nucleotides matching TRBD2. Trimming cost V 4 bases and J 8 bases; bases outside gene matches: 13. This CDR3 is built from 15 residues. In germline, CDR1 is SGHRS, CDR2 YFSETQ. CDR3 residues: CASSAVGEGLGTQYF. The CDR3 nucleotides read TGCGCCAGCAGCGCGGTCGGGGAGGGCCTCGGTACGCAGTATTTT. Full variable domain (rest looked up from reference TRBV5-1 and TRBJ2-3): KAGVTQTPRYLIKTRGQQVTLSCSPISGHRSVSWYQQTPGQGLQFLFEYFSETQRNKGNFPGRFSGRQFSNSRSEMNVSTLELGDSALYLCASSAVGEGLGTQYFGPGTRLTVL.

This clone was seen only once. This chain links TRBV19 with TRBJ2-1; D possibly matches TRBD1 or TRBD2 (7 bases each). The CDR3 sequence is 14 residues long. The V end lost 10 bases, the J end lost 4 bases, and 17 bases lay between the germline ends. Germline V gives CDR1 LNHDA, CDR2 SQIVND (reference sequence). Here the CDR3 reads CATRQGGGYNEQFF. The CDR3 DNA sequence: TGTGCCACCAGACAGGGAGGGGGTTACAATGAGCAGTTCTTC.

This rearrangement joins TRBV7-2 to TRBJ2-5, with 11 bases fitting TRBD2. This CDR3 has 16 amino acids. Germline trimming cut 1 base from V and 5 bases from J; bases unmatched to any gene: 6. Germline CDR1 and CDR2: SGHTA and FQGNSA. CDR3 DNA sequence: TGTGCCAGCAGCTTAGGCCTAGCGGGAGGAGTGGAGACCCAGTACTTC. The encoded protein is CASSLGLAGGVETQYF.

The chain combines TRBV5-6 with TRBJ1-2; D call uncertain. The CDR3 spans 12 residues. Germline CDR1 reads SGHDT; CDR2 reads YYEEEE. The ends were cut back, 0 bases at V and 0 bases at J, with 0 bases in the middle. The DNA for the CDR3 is TGTGCCAGCAGCTTGGCTAACTATGGCTACACCTTC. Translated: CASSLANYGYTF.

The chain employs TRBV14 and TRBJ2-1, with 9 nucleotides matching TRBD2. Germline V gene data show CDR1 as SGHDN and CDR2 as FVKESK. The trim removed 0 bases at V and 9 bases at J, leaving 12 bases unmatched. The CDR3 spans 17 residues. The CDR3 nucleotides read TGTGCCAGCAGCCAAGATTGGGGTCGAGCGGGAGGTGCTGAGCAGTTCTTC. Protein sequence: CASSQDWGRAGGAEQFF. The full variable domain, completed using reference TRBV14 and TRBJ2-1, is EAGVTQFPSHSVIEKGQTVTLRCDPISGHDNLYWYRRVMGKEIKFLLHFVKESKQDESGMPNNRFLAERTGGTYSTLKVQPAELEDSGVYFCASSQDWGRAGGAEQFFGPGTRLTVL.

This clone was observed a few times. CDR3 in DNA: TGTGCCAGCAGTTCTCAGGGTAGCAATCAGCCCCAGCATTTT. Protein: CASSSQGSNQPQHF. The chain couples TRBV6-5 to TRBJ1-5; TRBD1 might be the D (5 bases). This CDR3 contains 14 residues. Between the trimmed V and J ends, which lost 4 bases and 0 bases, there was a span of 7 bases. From germline, CDR1 is MNHEY and CDR2 SVGAGI.

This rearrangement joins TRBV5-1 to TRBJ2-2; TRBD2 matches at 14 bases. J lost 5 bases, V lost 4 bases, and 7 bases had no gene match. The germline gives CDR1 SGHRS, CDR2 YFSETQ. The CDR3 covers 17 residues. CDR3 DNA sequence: TGCGCCAGCAGCAAGACTAGCGGGAGGGCCTTTACCGGGGAGCTGTTTTTT. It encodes CASSKTSGRAFTGELFF. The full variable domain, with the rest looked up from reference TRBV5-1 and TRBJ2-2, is KAGVTQTPRYLIKTRGQQVTLSCSPISGHRSVSWYQQTPGQGLQFLFEYFSETQRNKGNFPGRFSGRQFSNSRSEMNVSTLELGDSALYLCASSKTSGRAFTGELFFGEGSRLTVL.

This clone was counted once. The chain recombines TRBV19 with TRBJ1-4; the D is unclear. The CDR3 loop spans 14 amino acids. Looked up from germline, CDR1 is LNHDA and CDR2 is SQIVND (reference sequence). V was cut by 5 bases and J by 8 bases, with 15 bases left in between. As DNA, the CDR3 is TGTGCCAGTAGTCCCTTGGCACCCAAGGAAAAACTGTTTTTT. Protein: CASSPLAPKEKLFF.

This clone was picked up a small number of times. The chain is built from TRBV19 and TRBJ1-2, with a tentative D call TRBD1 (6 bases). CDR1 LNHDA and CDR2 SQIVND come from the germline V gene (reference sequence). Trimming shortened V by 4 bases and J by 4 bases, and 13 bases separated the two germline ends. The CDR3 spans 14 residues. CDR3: CASSRETGVYGYTF. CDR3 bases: TGTGCCAGTAGTAGAGAGACAGGAGTCTATGGCTACACCTTC.

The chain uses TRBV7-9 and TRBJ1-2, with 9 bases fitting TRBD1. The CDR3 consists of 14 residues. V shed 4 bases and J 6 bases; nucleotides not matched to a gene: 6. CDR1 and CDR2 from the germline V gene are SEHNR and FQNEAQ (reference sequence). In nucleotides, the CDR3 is TGTGCCAGCAGCTCGGGACAGGGTTGGGATGGCTACACCTTC. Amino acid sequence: CASSSGQGWDGYTF.

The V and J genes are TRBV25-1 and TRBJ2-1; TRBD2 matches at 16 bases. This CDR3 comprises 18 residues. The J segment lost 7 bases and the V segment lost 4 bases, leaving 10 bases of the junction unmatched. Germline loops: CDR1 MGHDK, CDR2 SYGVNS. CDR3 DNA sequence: TGTGCCAGCAGTGTGACAGCGGGGACTAGCGGGAGGGCGAATGAGCAGTTCTTC. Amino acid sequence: CASSVTAGTSGRANEQFF.

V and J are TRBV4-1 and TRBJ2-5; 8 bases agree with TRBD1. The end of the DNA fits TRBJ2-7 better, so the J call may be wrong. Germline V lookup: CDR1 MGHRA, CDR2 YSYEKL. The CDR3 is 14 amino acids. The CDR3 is CASRLRTGHAEQYF. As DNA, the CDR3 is TGCGCCAGCAGATTGCGGACAGGGCATGCCGAGCAGTACTTC.

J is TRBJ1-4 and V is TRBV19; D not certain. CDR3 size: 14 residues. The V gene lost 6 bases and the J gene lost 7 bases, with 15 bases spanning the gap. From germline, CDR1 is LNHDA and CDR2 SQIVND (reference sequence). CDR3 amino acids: CASRKSPRTEKLFF. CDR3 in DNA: TGTGCCAGTAGGAAGTCTCCCCGGACTGAAAAACTGTTTTTT.

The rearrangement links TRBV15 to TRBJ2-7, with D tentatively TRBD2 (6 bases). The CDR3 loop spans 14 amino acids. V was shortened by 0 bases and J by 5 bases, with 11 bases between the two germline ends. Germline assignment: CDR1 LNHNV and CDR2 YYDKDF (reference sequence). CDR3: CATSRDGWTNEQYF. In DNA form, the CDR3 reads TGTGCCACCAGCAGAGATGGGTGGACTAACGAGCAGTACTTC.

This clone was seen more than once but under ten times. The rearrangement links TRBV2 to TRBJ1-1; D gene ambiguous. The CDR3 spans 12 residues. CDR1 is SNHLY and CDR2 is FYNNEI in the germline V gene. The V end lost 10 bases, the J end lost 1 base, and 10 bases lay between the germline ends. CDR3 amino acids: CATKFRNTEAFF. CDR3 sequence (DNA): TGTGCCACCAAGTTTAGGAACACTGAAGCTTTCTTT.

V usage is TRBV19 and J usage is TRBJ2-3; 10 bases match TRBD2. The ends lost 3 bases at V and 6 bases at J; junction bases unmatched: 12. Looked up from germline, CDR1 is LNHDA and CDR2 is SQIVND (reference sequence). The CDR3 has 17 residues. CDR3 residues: CASSIDLASGSRDTQYF. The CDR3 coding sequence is TGTGCCAGTAGTATCGATCTGGCTAGCGGGAGTAGGGATACGCAGTATTTT.

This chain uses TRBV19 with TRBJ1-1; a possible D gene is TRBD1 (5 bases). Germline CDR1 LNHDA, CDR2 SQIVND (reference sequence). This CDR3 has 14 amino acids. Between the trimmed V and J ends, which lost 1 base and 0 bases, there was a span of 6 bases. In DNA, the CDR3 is TGTGCCAGTAGTATAGGACAGCTGAACACTGAAGCTTTCTTT. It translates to CASSIGQLNTEAFF.

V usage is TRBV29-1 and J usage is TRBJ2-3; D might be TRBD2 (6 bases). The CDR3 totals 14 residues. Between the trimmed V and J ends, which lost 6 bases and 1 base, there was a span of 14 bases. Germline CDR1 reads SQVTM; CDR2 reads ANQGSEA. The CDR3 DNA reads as TGCAGCGTCGGAGGGGCTAGCGGCACAGATACGCAGTATTTT. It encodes CSVGGASGTDTQYF.

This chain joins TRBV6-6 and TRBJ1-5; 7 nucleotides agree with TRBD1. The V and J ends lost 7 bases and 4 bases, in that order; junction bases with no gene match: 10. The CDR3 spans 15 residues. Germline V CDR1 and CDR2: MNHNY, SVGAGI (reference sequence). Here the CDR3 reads CASNDPGQKNQPQHF. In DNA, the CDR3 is TGTGCCAGCAATGACCCGGGACAGAAGAATCAGCCCCAGCATTTT.